These 27 T cell receptor beta chains were sequenced from one sample in a study of blood T cell repertoires in COVID-19. TCRdb's table, derived via immunoSEQ multiplex PCR, lists solely in-frame clones and lacks some. The table shows around 95,000 clones, with 80% occurring only once. Sequenced: peripheral blood. The receptors originated from a woman in her 70s with acute or convalescent COVID-19.

The rearrangement uses TRBV5-1 and TRBJ2-6; 7 bases line up with TRBD2. This CDR3 spans 17 amino acids. V lost 4 bases and J lost 3; bases outside the gene matches: 10. From germline, CDR1 is SGHRS and CDR2 YFSETQ. The CDR3 bases are TGCGCCAGCAGCCCGGGAGGACTGGCTGATGGGGCCAACGTCCTGACTTTC. This encodes CASSPGGLADGANVLTF.

The J gene is TRBJ2-5, the V gene TRBV7-6, with 8 bases matching TRBD1. With V trimmed by 1 base and J by 6 bases, 10 bases remained unmatched. The germline V gene encodes CDR1 SGHVS and CDR2 FNYEAQ. The CDR3 is 16 residues long. This chain's CDR3 is CASSLDPGQGAQTQYF. In DNA, the CDR3 is TGTGCCAGCAGCTTAGACCCGGGGCAGGGGGCGCAGACCCAGTACTTC.

This clone was picked up one time. The gene calls are TRBV14 and TRBJ1-4; D is perhaps TRBD1 (6 bases). Germline CDR1 and CDR2: SGHDN and FVKESK. The ends were cut back, 1 base at V and 4 bases at J, with 10 bases in the middle. The CDR3 has 15 amino acids. This CDR3 reads CASSQVRGSNEKLFF. The CDR3 bases are TGTGCCAGCAGCCAAGTCAGGGGCAGTAATGAAAAACTGTTTTTT.

V and J are TRBV6-4 and TRBJ2-2, with D uncertain. Germline-derived CDR1 and CDR2 are MRHNA and SNTAGT. The length of the CDR3 is 14 residues. The V gene lost 6 bases and the J gene lost 3 bases, with 11 bases spanning the gap. CDR3 amino acids: CASSSYLDTGELFF. CDR3 bases: TGTGCCAGCAGCTCCTACTTGGACACCGGGGAGCTGTTTTTT.

This clone was seen only a few times. This chain connects TRBV29-1 to TRBJ1-1; D is ambiguous. This CDR3 region has 13 residues. The germline V and J ends were trimmed by 5 bases and 1 base, with 11 bases remaining between them. Looked up from germline, CDR1 is SQVTM and CDR2 is ANQGSEA. CDR3 DNA: TGCAGCGTTCCCGGAACGGGGAACACTGAAGCTTTCTTT. As protein: CSVPGTGNTEAFF.

V usage is TRBV15 and J usage is TRBJ1-1, with D tentatively TRBD1 (6 bases). Germline CDR1 reads LNHNV; CDR2 reads YYDKDF (reference sequence). The V end lost 3 bases, the J end lost 1 base, and 12 bases lay between the germline ends. The CDR3 contains 15 residues. CDR3 amino acids: CATSSGIGGNTEAFF. CDR3 sequence (DNA): TGTGCCACCAGCAGTGGGATAGGGGGGAACACTGAAGCTTTCTTT.

V gene TRBV5-1 combines with J gene TRBJ2-1; D may be TRBD2 (6 bases). The V gene's germline CDR1 is SGHRS and CDR2 YFSETQ. The length of the CDR3 is 17 residues. V lost 0 bases to trimming and J lost 0 bases, with 13 bases between them. The DNA of the CDR3 is TGCGCCAGCAGCTTGGCCGGGGGATCGAGCTCCTACAATGAGCAGTTCTTC. It specifies CASSLAGGSSSYNEQFF.

The table lists this clone with a count of one. V gene TRBV7-3 combines with J gene TRBJ2-5; 7 bases line up with TRBD1. CDR3 size: 15 residues. V lost 5 bases and J lost 4; bases outside the gene matches: 10. Per germline, CDR1 SGHTA and CDR2 FQGTGA. DNA of the CDR3: TGTGCCAGCAGCCTGACAGGGTCCGACATAGAGACCCAGTACTTC. It is translated as CASSLTGSDIETQYF.

A remark on this clone: Other DNA sequences in the same sample also yield this CDR3. J is TRBJ1-5 and V is TRBV28, with D unclear. CDR1 and CDR2 from the germline V gene are MDHEN and SYDVKM. The CDR3 is 12 residues long. Trimming took off 8 bases at V and 4 bases at J, with 9 bases between the two ends. The CDR3 here is CASLSSNQPQHF. CDR3 coding DNA: TGTGCCAGCCTATCATCTAATCAGCCCCAGCATTTT.

In its sample, this clone was seen once. This chain links TRBV29-1 with TRBJ2-1, with TRBD1 matching 7 bases. Germline V lookup: CDR1 SQVTM, CDR2 ANQGSEA. V lost 4 bases and J lost 7; bases outside the gene matches: 4. The CDR3 runs 12 residues. The CDR3 region has the DNA TGCAGCGTTGGAGGGGGCGGGAATGAGCAGTTCTTC. Amino acid sequence: CSVGGGGNEQFF.

The rearrangement links TRBV10-2 to TRBJ1-2; D gene unclear. Trimming pared 3 bases from V and 6 bases from J, leaving 5 bases between. The CDR3 is 11 residues long. In germline, CDR1 is WSHSY, CDR2 SAAADI. For the CDR3, the DNA is TGCGCCAGCAGTGATATTGATGGCTACACCTTC. It yields the protein CASSDIDGYTF.

The chain recombines TRBV3-1 (or the pseudogene TRBV3-2) with TRBJ1-1, with 7 bases aligning to TRBD1. Germline-derived CDR1 and CDR2 are LGHDT and YNNKEL (reference sequence). V lost 1 base and J lost 6; bases outside the gene matches: 8. The CDR3 length is 15 residues. The CDR3 here is CASSQAEQGLSEAFF. The CDR3 coding sequence is TGTGCCAGCAGCCAAGCCGAACAGGGGTTGTCTGAAGCTTTCTTT.

The chain employs TRBV6-2 or TRBV6-3 and TRBJ1-2, with 7 bases identical to TRBD1. From germline, CDR1 is MNHEY and CDR2 SVGEGT. Trimming at V came to 4 bases and at J to 4 bases, leaving 9 bases not matched to a gene. CDR3 length equals 15 residues. CDR3 amino acids: CASSLADRTPYGYTF. The CDR3 DNA sequence: TGTGCCAGCAGTTTGGCGGACAGGACGCCCTATGGCTACACCTTC.

This clone was detected a few times. CDR3 sequence: CASRTSGIPEAFF. The CDR3, as DNA: TGTGCCAGCAGGACCTCAGGAATCCCTGAAGCTTTCTTT. The rearrangement uses TRBV6-5 and TRBJ1-1; D uncertain. Germline V CDR1 and CDR2: MNHEY, SVGAGI. Trimming removed 6 bases at V and 6 bases at J, with 14 bases between. CDR3 length: 13 amino acids.

The rearrangement joins TRBV18 to TRBJ1-4; D is ambiguous. The CDR3 consists of 13 residues. Trimming pared 4 bases from V and 3 bases from J, leaving 6 bases between. Germline CDR1 KGHSH, CDR2 LQKENI. CDR3 DNA: TGTGCCAGCTCACGCGGGGCTAATGAAAAACTGTTTTTT. Translating gives CASSRGANEKLFF.

The chain combines TRBV5-6 with TRBJ1-2; possibly TRBD1 for D (5 bases). Per germline, CDR1 SGHDT and CDR2 YYEEEE. The CDR3 runs 15 residues. Trimming left V 3 bases short and J 1 base short, with 13 bases between. The CDR3 sequence: CASSSAGPLNYGYTF. As DNA, the CDR3 is TGTGCCAGCAGCTCCGCAGGGCCCCTTAACTATGGCTACACCTTC.

The chain combines TRBV18 with TRBJ2-1, with D tentatively TRBD2 (7 bases). Germline V gene data show CDR1 as KGHSH and CDR2 as LQKENI. The CDR3 covers 16 residues. V gave up 5 bases and J gave up 2 bases, with 16 bases separating them. CDR3 in amino acids: CASSSIGGDTYNEQFF. CDR3 DNA sequence: TGTGCCAGCTCATCAATAGGGGGGGATACCTACAATGAGCAGTTCTTC.

The genes are TRBV6-5 and TRBJ2-7, with 10 bases aligning to TRBD2. V shed 8 bases, J shed 0 bases, and the junction held 4 bases outside the gene matches. The CDR3 loop spans 14 amino acids. Germline CDR1 is MNHEY and CDR2 is SVGAGI. The CDR3 protein is CASGTSGASYEQYF. The CDR3 nucleotides read TGTGCCAGCGGCACTAGCGGGGCCTCCTACGAGCAGTACTTC.

The V call is TRBV6-2 or TRBV6-3, the J call TRBJ2-2, with 8 bases lining up with TRBD1. V gave up 6 bases and J gave up 3 bases; unmatched junction bases: 6. From germline, CDR1 is MNHEY and CDR2 SVGEGT. The CDR3 runs 15 residues. DNA of the CDR3: TGTGCCAGCAGCGCAGGGGGCGCTTACACCGGGGAGCTGTTTTTT. Translated, it gives CASSAGGAYTGELFF.

Here the CDR3 reads CASISGVDTEAFF. CDR3 sequence (DNA): TGTGCCTCAATATCGGGGGTCGACACTGAAGCTTTCTTT. The genes are TRBV30 and TRBJ1-1, with D tentatively TRBD1 (5 bases). The CDR3 runs to 13 residues. Germline CDR1 is GTSNPN and CDR2 is SVGIG (reference sequence). Trimming cost V 7 bases and J 3 bases, with 15 bases left between them. The complete variable domain, with remaining parts taken from reference TRBV30 and TRBJ1-1, reads SQTIHQWPATLVQPVGSPLSLECTVEGTSNPNLYWYRQAAGRGLQLLFYSVGIGQISSEVPQNLSASRPQDRQFILSSKKLLLSDSGFYLCASISGVDTEAFFGQGTRLTVV.

The chain employs TRBV5-6 and TRBJ2-5; 8 nucleotides line up with TRBD1. Trimming cost V 4 bases and J 4 bases; bases outside gene matches: 6. The CDR3 spans 14 residues. In germline, CDR1 is SGHDT, CDR2 YYEEEE. The CDR3 region is CASSVGDRRETQYF. In DNA, the CDR3 is TGTGCCAGCAGCGTAGGGGACAGGAGAGAGACCCAGTACTTC.

The V gene is TRBV5-1, the J gene TRBJ1-1; maybe TRBD1 (5 bases). V lost 4 bases, J lost 5 bases, and 15 bases lay in between. Germline V gives CDR1 SGHRS, CDR2 YFSETQ. The CDR3 extends over 14 amino acids. CDR3: CASSQGAEGTEAFF. The DNA for the CDR3 is TGCGCCAGCAGCCAAGGGGCTGAAGGGACTGAAGCTTTCTTT.

This chain joins TRBV18 and TRBJ1-3, with D tentatively TRBD1 (5 bases). The length of the CDR3 is 13 residues. Deletions cut 3 bases from V and 9 bases from J, with 12 bases between. Germline V gives CDR1 KGHSH, CDR2 LQKENI. The CDR3 DNA is TGTGCCAGCTCACCCGGTTCCGGGGGCACCATATATTTT. Encoded protein: CASSPGSGGTIYF.

The sample holds a few counts of this clone. The chain couples TRBV5-1 to TRBJ2-3; the D gene is possibly TRBD1 (5 bases). V lost 4 bases and J lost 0, with 12 bases in between. This CDR3 region has 15 residues. CDR1 is SGHRS, CDR2 YFSETQ, per germline. In DNA, the CDR3 is TGCGCCAGCAGCCGCGACAGCCCTAGCACAGATACGCAGTATTTT. Its protein product is CASSRDSPSTDTQYF.

The V gene is TRBV6-1, the J gene TRBJ1-2; no reliable D call. V dropped 1 base and J dropped 8 bases, with 14 bases sitting between them. CDR3 length equals 14 residues. CDR1 and CDR2 from the germline V gene are MNHNS and SASEGT. For the CDR3, the DNA is TGTGCCAGCAGTGAAGAAGAGGTTCGTCGGGGCTACACCTTC. Translation: CASSEEEVRRGYTF.

The chain has TRBV7-3 and TRBJ2-3; D is uncertain. This CDR3 has 14 amino acids. V gave up 1 base and J gave up 0 bases, with 5 bases separating them. Germline CDR1 SGHTA, CDR2 FQGTGA. The CDR3 bases are TGTGCCAGCAGCTTAATGGCTAGCACAGATACGCAGTATTTT. Translated, it gives CASSLMASTDTQYF.

The rearrangement joins TRBV19 to TRBJ2-1; the D gene is possibly TRBD1 (6 bases). With 4 bases removed from V and 0 bases from J, the gap between germline ends came to 13 bases. Germline assignment: CDR1 LNHDA and CDR2 SQIVND (reference sequence). There are 16 residues in the CDR3. CDR3 amino acids: CASSKTGTSSYNEQFF. The CDR3 DNA is TGTGCCAGTAGTAAGACAGGTACCAGCTCCTACAATGAGCAGTTCTTC.